The sequence of this T cell receptor beta chain was determined in a study of T cells after yellow fever vaccination. General study findings and limits: Researchers noted that a small share of clonotypes showed up in both CD4 and CD8 compartments. Reappearance after the booster was observed for most primary-vaccination clones (roughly 97% CD4, about 86% CD8).

TCRdb processed the 5' RACE reads anew with MiXCR; each CDR3 protein has one entry. The table lists 300,000 to 350,000 distinct CDR3 sequences, around 8.1% of them singletons. Details on this clonotype: Its antigen is still unknown.

From germline, CDR1 is SGDLS and CDR2 YYNGEE. The length of the CDR3 is 16 residues. With 0 bases removed from V and 1 base from J, the gap between germline ends came to 13 bases. The sequence derives from a young man who received the YFV17D yellow fever vaccine. This chain uses TRBV9 with TRBJ1-1; TRBD1 is a possible D gene (6 bases). The sequences come from PBMCs, collected roughly 46 days after the first yellow fever vaccination. CDR3 amino acids: CASSVGHRARNTEAFF. CDR3 nucleotide sequence: TGTGCCAGCAGCGTAGGCCACAGGGCGAGGAACACTGAAGCTTTCTTT.